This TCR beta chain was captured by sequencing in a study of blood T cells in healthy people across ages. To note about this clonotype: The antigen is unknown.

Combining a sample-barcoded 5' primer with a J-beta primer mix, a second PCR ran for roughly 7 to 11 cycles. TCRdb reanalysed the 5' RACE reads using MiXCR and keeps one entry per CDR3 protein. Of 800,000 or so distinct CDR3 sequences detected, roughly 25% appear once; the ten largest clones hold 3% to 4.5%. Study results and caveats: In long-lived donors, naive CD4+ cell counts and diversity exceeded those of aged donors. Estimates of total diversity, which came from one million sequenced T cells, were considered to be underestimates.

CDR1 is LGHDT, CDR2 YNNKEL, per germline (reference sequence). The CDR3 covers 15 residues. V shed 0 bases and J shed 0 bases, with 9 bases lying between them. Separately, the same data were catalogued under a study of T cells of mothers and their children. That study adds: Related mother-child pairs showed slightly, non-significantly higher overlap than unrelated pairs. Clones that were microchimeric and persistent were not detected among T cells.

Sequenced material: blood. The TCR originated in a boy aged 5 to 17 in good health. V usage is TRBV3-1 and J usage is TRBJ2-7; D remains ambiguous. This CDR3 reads CASSQDPGDSYEQYF. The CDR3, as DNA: TGTGCCAGCAGCCAAGACCCAGGCGACTCCTACGAGCAGTACTTC.